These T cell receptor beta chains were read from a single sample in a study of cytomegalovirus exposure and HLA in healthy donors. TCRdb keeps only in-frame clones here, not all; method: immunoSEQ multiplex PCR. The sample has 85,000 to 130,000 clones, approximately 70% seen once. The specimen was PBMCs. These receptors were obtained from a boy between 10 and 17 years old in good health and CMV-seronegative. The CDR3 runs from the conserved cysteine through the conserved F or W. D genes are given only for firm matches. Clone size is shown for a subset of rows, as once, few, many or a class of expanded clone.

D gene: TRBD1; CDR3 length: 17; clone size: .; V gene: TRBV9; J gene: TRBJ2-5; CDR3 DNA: TGTGCCAGCAGCGTTGGGACAGTCTCCCTCTCAGAAGAGACCCAGTACTTC; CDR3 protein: CASSVGTVSLSEETQYF
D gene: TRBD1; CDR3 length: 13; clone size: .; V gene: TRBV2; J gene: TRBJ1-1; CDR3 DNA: TGTGCCAGCAGTAGACAGGGGAACACTGAAGCTTTCTTT; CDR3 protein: CASSRQGNTEAFF
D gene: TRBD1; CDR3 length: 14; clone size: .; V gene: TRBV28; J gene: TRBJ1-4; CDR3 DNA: TGTGCCAGCGGGCGGACAGGGGCTAATGAAAAACTGTTTTTT; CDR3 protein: CASGRTGANEKLFF
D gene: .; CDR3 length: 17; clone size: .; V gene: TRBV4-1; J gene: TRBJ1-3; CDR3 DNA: TGCGCCAGCAGCCTGATGGGGGGGCCGCCTTCTGGAAACACCATATATTTT; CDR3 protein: CASSLMGGPPSGNTIYF
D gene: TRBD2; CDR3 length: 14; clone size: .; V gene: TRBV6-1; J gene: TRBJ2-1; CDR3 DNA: TGTGCCAGCAGTGAACGGGGGGGAGGTTATGAGCAGTTCTTC; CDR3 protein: CASSERGGGYEQFF
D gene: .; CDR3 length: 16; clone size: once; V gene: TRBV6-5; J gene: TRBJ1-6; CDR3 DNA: TGTGCCAGCAGTTACTCGGTGAGGGTGCCGGCTTCACCCCTCCACTTT; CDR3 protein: CASSYSVRVPASPLHF
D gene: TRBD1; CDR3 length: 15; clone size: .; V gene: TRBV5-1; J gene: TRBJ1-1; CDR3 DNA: TGCGCCAGCAGCTTCAAACAGGGGAGGATCACTGAAGCTTTCTTT; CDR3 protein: CASSFKQGRITEAFF
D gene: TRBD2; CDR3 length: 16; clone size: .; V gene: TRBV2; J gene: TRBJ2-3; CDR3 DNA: TGTGCCAGCAGAGCCGGGACTAGCGGGAGATTAGATACGCAGTATTTT; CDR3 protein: CASRAGTSGRLDTQYF
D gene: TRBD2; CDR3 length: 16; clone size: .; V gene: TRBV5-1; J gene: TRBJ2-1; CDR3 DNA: TGCGCCAGCAGCCCCTTAGCGGGGGGCTCCTACAATGAGCAGTTCTTC; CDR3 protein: CASSPLAGGSYNEQFF
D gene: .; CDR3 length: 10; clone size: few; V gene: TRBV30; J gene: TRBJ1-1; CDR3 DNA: TGTGCCTTGGAGGGATTTGAAGCTTTCTTT; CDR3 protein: CALEGFEAFF
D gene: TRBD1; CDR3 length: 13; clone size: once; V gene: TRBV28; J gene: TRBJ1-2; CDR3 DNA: TGTGCCAGCTCGGGACAGCTTTCCTATGGCTACACCTTC; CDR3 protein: CASSGQLSYGYTF
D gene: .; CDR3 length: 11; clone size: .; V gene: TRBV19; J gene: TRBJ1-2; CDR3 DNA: TGTGCCACGTTAAGGGGAGGAAACTACACCTTC; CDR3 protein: CATLRGGNYTF
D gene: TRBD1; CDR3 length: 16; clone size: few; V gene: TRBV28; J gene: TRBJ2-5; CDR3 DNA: TGTGCCAGCAGTTTATGGACAGGGGGCTGGGGAGAGACCCAGTACTTC; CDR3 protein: CASSLWTGGWGETQYF
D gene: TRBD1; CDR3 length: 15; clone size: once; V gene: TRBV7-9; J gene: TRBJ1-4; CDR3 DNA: TGTGCCAGCAGCCTCGGGGACAGGCAGAATGAAAAACTGTTTTTT; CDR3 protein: CASSLGDRQNEKLFF
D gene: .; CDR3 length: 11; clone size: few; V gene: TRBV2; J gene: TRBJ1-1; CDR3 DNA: TGTGCCAGCATGGAGGGCACTGAAGCTTTCTTT; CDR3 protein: CASMEGTEAFF
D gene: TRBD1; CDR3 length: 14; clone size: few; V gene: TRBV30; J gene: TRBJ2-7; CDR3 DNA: TGTGCCTGGAGTGCGAAGGGACAGGGTGGTGAGCAGTACTTC; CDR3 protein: CAWSAKGQGGEQYF
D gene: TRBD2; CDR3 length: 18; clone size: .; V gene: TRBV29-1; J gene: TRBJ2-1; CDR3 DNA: TGCAGCGTTATTCGGAATCCCAAACTAGCGGGCTCCTACAATGAGCAGTTCTTC; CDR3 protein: CSVIRNPKLAGSYNEQFF
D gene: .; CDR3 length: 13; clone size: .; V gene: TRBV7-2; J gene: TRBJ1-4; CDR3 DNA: TGTGCCAGCAGCTTAACAGGTGGCGAAAAACTGTTTTTT; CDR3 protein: CASSLTGGEKLFF
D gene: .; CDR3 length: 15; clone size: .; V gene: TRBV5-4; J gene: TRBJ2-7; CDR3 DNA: TGTGCCAGCAGCTGGAAAGTAACAGGGATCTACGAGCAGTACTTC; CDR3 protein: CASSWKVTGIYEQYF
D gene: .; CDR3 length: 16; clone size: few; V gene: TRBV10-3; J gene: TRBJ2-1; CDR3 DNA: TGTGCCATCAGTGAGTCTAGGCTAGCCTCCTACAATGAGCAGTTCTTC; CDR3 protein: CAISESRLASYNEQFF
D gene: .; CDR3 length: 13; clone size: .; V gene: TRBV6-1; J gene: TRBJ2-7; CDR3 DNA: TGTGCCAGCAGTGAAGCGCGAGTTTCCGAGCAGTACTTC; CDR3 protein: CASSEARVSEQYF
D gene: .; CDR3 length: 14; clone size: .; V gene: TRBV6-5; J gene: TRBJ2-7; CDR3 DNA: TGTGCCAGCAGTTGGGGGGTCAGTGCCTACGAGCAGTACTTC; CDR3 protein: CASSWGVSAYEQYF
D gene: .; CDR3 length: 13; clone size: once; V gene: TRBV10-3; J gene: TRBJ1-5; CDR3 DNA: TGTGCCATCAGCCCGGACACAGATCAGCCCCAGCATTTT; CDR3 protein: CAISPDTDQPQHF
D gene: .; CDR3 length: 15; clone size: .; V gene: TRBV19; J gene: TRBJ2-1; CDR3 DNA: TGTGCCAGTAGTATAGCCGGGGGAGTCGACGATGAGCAGTTCTTC; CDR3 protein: CASSIAGGVDDEQFF
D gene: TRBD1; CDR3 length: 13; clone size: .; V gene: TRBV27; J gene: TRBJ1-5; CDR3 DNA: TGTGCCAGCCAGACAGGGGGCGGACAGCCCCAGCATTTT; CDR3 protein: CASQTGGGQPQHF
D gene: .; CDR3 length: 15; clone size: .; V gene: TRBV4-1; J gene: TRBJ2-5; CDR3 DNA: TGCGCCAGCAGCCAAGATATGTGGACAGAAGAGACCCAGTACTTC; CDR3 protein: CASSQDMWTEETQYF